These T cell receptor beta chains were read from a single sample in a study of blood T cell repertoires in COVID-19. This table comes from immunoSEQ multiplex PCR, and its TCRdb copy is limited to in-frame clones, with some not included. The sample yields approximately 250,000 clones, roughly nine tenths seen once. The material sequenced was peripheral blood. The receptors originated from a man aged 40-55 years with active or convalescent COVID-19. Both conserved end residues are part of each CDR3. Each record gives: V gene, D gene, clone size, J gene, CDR3 DNA, CDR3 protein. The D gene is left open where the match is weak. Part of the rows lack a size; the others show once, few, many or a class for expanded clones.

>TRBV6-5|TRBD2|once|TRBJ2-1
TGTGCCAGCAGATTAGCGGGGGGGCGCGGTGAGCAGTTCTTC
CASRLAGGRGEQFF
>TRBV5-1|TRBD2|NA|TRBJ2-7
TGCGCCAGCAATACTAGCGGGAGAAGTACCTACGAGCAGTACTTC
CASNTSGRSTYEQYF
>TRBV29-1|NA|NA|TRBJ2-7
TGCAGCGTAACTTCGCTCTCCTACGAGCAGTACTTC
CSVTSLSYEQYF
>TRBV7-9|NA|NA|TRBJ2-6
TGTGCCAGCAGCTTAGACAGGGGGGGACTGCTGGCCAACGTCCTGACTTTC
CASSLDRGGLLANVLTF
>TRBV6-5|TRBD2|NA|TRBJ2-7
TGTGCCAGCAGCCAAGCGGGAGTGGGCGTGAACGAGCAGTACTTC
CASSQAGVGVNEQYF
>TRBV18|TRBD2|NA|TRBJ2-5
TGTGCCAGCTCACCGGGGACTAAGATTGAGGAGACCCAGTACTTC
CASSPGTKIEETQYF
>TRBV5-4|TRBD2|NA|TRBJ2-2
TGTGCCAGCAGCTTGCTAAGCGGGGGCCGTGTGGTCGGGGAGCTGTTTTTT
CASSLLSGGRVVGELFF
>TRBV27|TRBD1|NA|TRBJ1-2
TGTGCCAGCAGTTACTCCGGGACAGGGGAATATGGCTACACCTTC
CASSYSGTGEYGYTF
>TRBV5-6|TRBD2|once|TRBJ2-1
TGTGCCAGCAGCAGACTAGCGGGAGGGCCACAGAATGAGCAGTTCTTC
CASSRLAGGPQNEQFF
>TRBV21-1|NA|NA|TRBJ2-1
TGTGCCAGCAGCAAGGACGGGACTAGCGGGACTACGGATGAGCAGTTCTTC
CASSKDGTSGTTDEQFF
>TRBV12-3/TRBV12-4|NA|NA|TRBJ2-7
TGTGCCAGCGGCAACAGGGTATCCGAGCAGTACTTC
CASGNRVSEQYF
>TRBV6-5|TRBD1|NA|TRBJ1-5
TGTGCCAGCAGCGGGACAGAGGGGCGGCAGCCCCAGCATTTT
CASSGTEGRQPQHF
>TRBV6-2/TRBV6-3|TRBD2|NA|TRBJ2-7
TGTGCCAGCAGTGCCCCGGGGGGGCGTTACGAGCAGTACTTC
CASSAPGGRYEQYF
>TRBV6-1|NA|NA|TRBJ1-2
TGTGCCAGCAGTGAAGGATGGGGGGTATGGAACTATGGCTACACCTTC
CASSEGWGVWNYGYTF
>TRBV4-1|TRBD2|NA|TRBJ2-7
TGCGCCAGCAGCCAAGAGTTGACTAGCGGGAGGGCCATGTCCCACGAGCAGTACTTC
CASSQELTSGRAMSHEQYF
>TRBV5-5|NA|NA|TRBJ1-3
TGTGCCAGCAGCTTAGACTCCACCATATATTTT
CASSLDSTIYF
>TRBV29-1|NA|NA|TRBJ1-5
TGCAGCGTTGTCTCGGGGGACTCGGGCCAGCCCCAGCATTTT
CSVVSGDSGQPQHF
>TRBV5-1|TRBD1|NA|TRBJ1-2
TGCGCCAGCAGCTTAGCATTTCCGGGACAGGGGAACTATGGCTACACCTTC
CASSLAFPGQGNYGYTF
>TRBV29-1|NA|NA|TRBJ2-1
TGCAGCGTTGAAAACCGGGAATCCTACAATGAGCAGTTCTTC
CSVENRESYNEQFF
>TRBV28|TRBD1|NA|TRBJ2-3
TGTGCCACCATGACAGGGGCATTAACAGATACGCAGTATTTT
CATMTGALTDTQYF
>TRBV5-6|NA|NA|TRBJ1-2
TGTGCCAGCAGGCCCCAGGGATTGAATGGCTACACCTTC
CASRPQGLNGYTF
>TRBV10-2|TRBD2|NA|TRBJ2-1
TGCGCCAGCACGGGTGTAGCGGGACCTTCCAATGAGCAGTTCTTC
CASTGVAGPSNEQFF
>TRBV11-2|NA|NA|TRBJ2-1
TGTGCCAGCAGCTTATCCACCAGCGGGTCCAATGAGCAGTTCTTC
CASSLSTSGSNEQFF
>TRBV28|TRBD2|NA|TRBJ2-3
TGTGCCACCTCCCCTAGCGGGGGGCGGGATACGCAGTATTTT
CATSPSGGRDTQYF
>TRBV28|NA|NA|TRBJ1-6
TGTGCCAGCAGTTTAGGGGGACTCCCGGATTCACCCCTCCACTTT
CASSLGGLPDSPLHF
>TRBV7-9|TRBD1|NA|TRBJ1-1
TGTGCCAGCAGCCCGGGACAGGGGGCGGACACTGAAGCTTTCTTT
CASSPGQGADTEAFF
>TRBV11-3|TRBD1|NA|TRBJ1-1
TGTGCCAGCTCTCCAGGGGGACTGAACACTGAAGCTTTCTTT
CASSPGGLNTEAFF
>TRBV6-1|NA|NA|TRBJ1-1
TGTGCCAGCAGTGAACAACCGGGGAACACTGAAGCTTTCTTT
CASSEQPGNTEAFF
>TRBV24-1|TRBD1|once|TRBJ2-2
TGTGCCACCGGACAGGGGGGAAGGAACGGGGAGCTGTTTTTT
CATGQGGRNGELFF
>TRBV13|NA|NA|TRBJ2-7
TGTGCCAGCAGCCCAGGGACTGCCTCTAACGAGCAGTACTTC
CASSPGTASNEQYF
>TRBV19|TRBD1|NA|TRBJ1-5
TGTGCCAGTAGTAAACAGGGGAATCAGCCCCAGCATTTT
CASSKQGNQPQHF
>TRBV5-1|TRBD1|NA|TRBJ2-1
TGCGCCAGCCGTGAAGGGACAGGGGAGGTAGTCAATGAGCAGTTCTTC
CASREGTGEVVNEQFF
>TRBV30|NA|once|TRBJ2-5
TGTGCCTGGAGTGTATTGCGTGAGACCCAGTACTTC
CAWSVLRETQYF
>TRBV6-5|TRBD1|NA|TRBJ1-5
TGTGCCAGCAGTTCAGGGACAGGGATCGGCAATCAGCCCCAGCATTTT
CASSSGTGIGNQPQHF
>TRBV11-3|TRBD2|NA|TRBJ2-7
TGTGCCAGCAGCTTAGTCCCCTTTAGCGGGAGTTTCTACGAGCAGTACTTC
CASSLVPFSGSFYEQYF
>TRBV19|NA|few|TRBJ2-5
TGTGCCAGTAGTATGACAATTCAAGAGACCCAGTACTTC
CASSMTIQETQYF
>TRBV6-5|NA|NA|TRBJ2-7
TGTGCCAGCAGAGCTCTAGCTCACGAGCAGTACTTC
CASRALAHEQYF
>TRBV28|TRBD1|once|TRBJ1-6
TGTGCCAGCAGTTCCCACCCCGGACAGGATTCACCCCTCCACTTT
CASSSHPGQDSPLHF
>TRBV6-5|NA|NA|TRBJ1-6
TGTGCCAGCGTCCCCAGAGGGAGCAATTCACCCCTCCACTTT
CASVPRGSNSPLHF
>TRBV7-9|TRBD1|once|TRBJ2-1
TGTGCCAGCAGTTATTCGCCGGGACAGAGGGCTACCGGGTGGAATGAGCAGTTCTTC
CASSYSPGQRATGWNEQFF
>TRBV3-1/TRBV3-2|NA|few|TRBJ1-3
TGTGCCAGCAGCCAGGGGGCTTCTGGAAACACCATATATTTT
CASSQGASGNTIYF
>TRBV6-1|TRBD2|NA|TRBJ2-2
TGTGCCAGCAGTGAACTAGCGGGGGGGCCCGGGGAGCTGTTTTTT
CASSELAGGPGELFF
>TRBV7-9|TRBD1|NA|TRBJ2-7
TGTGCCAGCACCAAGACAGGGGGAAGGGACGAGCAGTACTTC
CASTKTGGRDEQYF
>TRBV19|TRBD1|NA|TRBJ2-5
TGTGCCAGTGGCACAGGGGGGATCGGCGAGACCCAGTACTTC
CASGTGGIGETQYF
>TRBV7-6|TRBD2|NA|TRBJ2-1
TGTGCCAGCAGCTTAGGGACTAGTTCCTACAATGAGCAGTTCTTC
CASSLGTSSYNEQFF
>TRBV18|NA|NA|TRBJ2-2
TGTGCCAGCTCACCCCGCAGGAACACCGGGGAGCTGTTTTTT
CASSPRRNTGELFF
>TRBV9|TRBD1|few|TRBJ1-2
TGTGCCAGCAGCGTAGGGACAGGAACCAACTATGGCTACACCTTC
CASSVGTGTNYGYTF
>TRBV18|TRBD1|NA|TRBJ1-2
TGTGCCAGCTCACAGGGGGCTAGCTATGGCTACACCTTC
CASSQGASYGYTF
>TRBV7-2|NA|NA|TRBJ1-2
TGTGCCAGCAGCAAAGGACAGCAACCTTATGGCTACACCTTC
CASSKGQQPYGYTF
>TRBV4-1|TRBD1|NA|TRBJ2-7
TGCGCCAGCAGCCAAGGGGAGAGGGGGCGAAGGGAGCAGTACTTC
CASSQGERGRREQYF
>TRBV27|NA|NA|TRBJ1-1
TGTGCCGGGGGCTTGAACACTGAAGCTTTCTTT
CAGGLNTEAFF
>TRBV5-6|TRBD2|few|TRBJ2-2
TGTGCCAGCAGCTCGGGGGGTTTCCGGGGCGGGGAGCTGTTTTTT
CASSSGGFRGGELFF
>TRBV2|NA|NA|TRBJ1-5
TGTGCCAGTGCAAGGGGGGGCGGGGGCAATCAGCCCCAGCATTTT
CASARGGGGNQPQHF
>TRBV7-2|NA|NA|TRBJ1-5
TGTGCCAGCAGCTTAGCGGCAGGGGCGAATCAGCCCCAGCATTTT
CASSLAAGANQPQHF
>TRBV10-2|TRBD2|once|TRBJ2-3
TGCGCCAGCAGTGCTACCTACTCGGGGGGGGCGGATACGCAGTATTTT
CASSATYSGGADTQYF
>TRBV10-3|NA|NA|TRBJ1-2
TGTGCCATCAGTGAACGAGGTTGGGTCTATGGCTACACCTTC
CAISERGWVYGYTF
>TRBV11-3|NA|NA|TRBJ2-5
TGTGCCAGCAGCTTTCGGGACTTTCAAGAGACCCAGTACTTC
CASSFRDFQETQYF
>TRBV18|TRBD1|NA|TRBJ2-5
TGTGCCAGCTCACCAAGCAGAGGGGGCGAGACCCAGTACTTC
CASSPSRGGETQYF
>TRBV2|NA|NA|TRBJ2-7
TGTGCCAGCAGTGAGTTGGGGCGGGGACCCTTCTCCTACGAGCAGTACTTC
CASSELGRGPFSYEQYF
>TRBV7-9|TRBD1|NA|TRBJ2-2
TGTGCCAGCAGCTTCGGGACAGGGAACACCGGGGAGCTGTTTTTT
CASSFGTGNTGELFF